This record looks at one T cell receptor beta chain sequence and its context. The antigen this receptor binds is unknown. No per-base quality is available; no much larger clone lies one base away. The CDR3 regions of human TCRbeta chains were subjected to immunosequencing. Concerning the study's data processing: Repertoire TCRs were matched against a reference library of SARS-CoV-2-specific TCRs generated with the MIRA antigen-specificity platform. Breadth was defined as the fraction of unique TCRs that were SARS-CoV-2-associated. Depth was defined as the fraction of total T cells that were SARS-CoV-2-associated. Each spike-specific TCR was assigned to its reactive spike region and to a CD4 or CD8 class using the MIRA data. Log10-transformed breadth and depth values were compared by one-way ANOVA with Sidak's multiple comparisons tests. This is the immuneACCESS table as TCRdb keeps it, with only in-frame sequences that have V and J called. A part of the clones is gone; compared with another copy, unresolved V genes explain less than half, and the rest is unexplained. V and J calls plus clone size are reproduced from that table; the DNA served to infer D and trimming. This sample lists approximately 170,000 clones; around 91% were detected once. The ten largest clones take up approximately 6.9% of the sample.

The time point tag for this specimen amounts to: baseline before first vaccination. Samples from vaccinated people were obtained from the UK trials COV001 and COV002, which included a single-blind randomized controlled phase 2/3 trial of AZD1222 (ChAdOx1 nCoV-19) in healthy adults. Trial participant PBMC samples were collected at day 0 and day 28 after the second dose for TCRbeta chain sequencing. These data come from a study of T cell responses to AZD1222 COVID-19 vaccine (dated by TCRdb to the early 2020s). In terms of the full investigation: AZD1222 recipients given second doses at about 4 weeks or at about 12 weeks were pooled, since spike-specific TCR depth and breadth were not found to differ between the two schedules. Trial participants were enrolled by age into 18-55, 56-69 and 70-plus year subgroups, with around 140, 26 and 57 TCR-sequenced participants respectively. A total of around 240 trial participants underwent TCR sequencing, of whom about 200 received two doses of AZD1222 and about 26 received two doses of the MenACWY control vaccine.

V is cut by 4 bases and J by 1 base, and the space between the germline ends is 10 bases. From the cysteine up to the phenylalanine, the CDR3 has a length of 14 residues. Only the CDR3 region is kept as DNA, spanning 42 bases read in frame from base 1. From a lookup of the germline V gene, CDR1 and CDR2 are SGHNT and YENEEA. What the work shows at the level of the full study, not this receptor alone: Conclusions about previously exposed vaccinees are limited because only 5 or 6 AZD1222 recipients were SARS-CoV-2 seropositive at baseline. Because no day 14 peak-response samples were available, the repertoires could be characterized only after the peak T cell response. After two AZD1222 doses, spike-specific TCR breadth and depth were significantly higher than at day 0 and than in MenACWY recipients. The vaccine-associated CD4 TCRs covered the entire spike protein, and the dominant responses fell in regions 160-218 and 743-854. Nearly half of unique spike-specific TCRs reportedly recognized epitopes outside regions mutated in the B.1.351 and B.1.1.7 variants. The 56-69-year group was small, and its depth increase did not reach significance, likely because of low power. Participants were mostly white British, with more females than males. The authors suggested clonal diversity may have been underestimated.

The sample here was peripheral blood, taken on day 0 of AZD1222 vaccination. The origin of this receptor is an adult in good health. This chain is built from TRBV11-3 and TRBJ2-5, with the D assignment possibly TRBD1 or TRBD2, given 5 matching bases for each. The nucleotides are TGTGCCAGCAGCTCCTGGGACGGCCAAGAGACCCAGTACTTC. Its translation is CASSSWDGQETQYF.